The clone carrying this TCR beta chain was counted a single time. Its antigen remains unknown. Possible read error: a much larger clone is one base away. RNA was extracted from whole blood without cell sorting, alongside germline DNA. The V gene's germline CDR1 is MDHEN and CDR2 SYDVKM. Trimming cost V 5 bases and J 4 bases, with 15 bases left between them. The length of the CDR3 is 14 residues. These data belong to a study of tumor-infiltrating lymphocytes in primary liver carcinoma. Turning to the study itself: Subjects consisted of male and female patients aged 30 to 69 years. Yields of productive TCRbeta reads ranged from roughly 3.5 to 8 million per sample and were similar across tissue types. Whole-study results and caveats: Paired tumor-adjacent and tumor-blood samples overlapped less than tumor region pairs did.

Priming with a constant-region primer yielded TCR beta cDNA from about 450 ng total RNA. Researchers made the TCR beta libraries by running three nested multiplex PCR rounds with slightly modified ARM-PCR. The two initial PCR rounds, nine to eleven cycles each, used TRBV1-TRBV30 forward and C-beta reverse primers. Via MiXCR, TCRdb re-called the multiplex PCR reads, giving one row per CDR3 protein. This sample yields about 300,000 distinct CDR3 sequences, of which 65% are seen a single time; around 9.5% belongs to the top ten. The chain joins TRBV28 to TRBJ2-7; the D gene is possibly TRBD1 (5 bases). The sample taken for sequencing was peripheral blood. The source of this sequence is a man in his forties with primary liver carcinoma and hepatitis B virus infection. In DNA, the CDR3 is TGTGCCAGCAGTATAGGGGTAGCTGATTACGAGCAGTACTTC. It codes for CASSIGVADYEQYF.